Each of the 27 T cell receptor beta chains below was sequenced from the same sample in a study of human T cells and chemical hapten exposure. Stated time point: pre-sensitization, week 0. Treatment defined: therapeutic diphenylcyclopropenone sensitization with weekly scalp DPC. TCRdb re-analysed the RACE reads in MiXCR, keeping a single row per CDR3 protein. Of about 51,000 distinct CDR3 sequences listed, 9.4% are singletons. The sequences come from whole blood, collected in connection with sensitization to the hapten diphenylcyclopropenone (DPC). The receptors derive from a woman aged 40 to 55 with alopecia areata. Some clones in this sample may be carry-over from other donors' samples.

This clonotype was observed at least ten times. The chain has TRBV6-2 or TRBV6-3 and TRBJ2-5; D gene unclear. V was clipped by 7 bases and J by 1 base, with 19 bases between them. The CDR3 has 16 amino acids. In germline, CDR1 is MNHEY, CDR2 SVGEGT. The CDR3 sequence is CASTNYRSGLQETQYF. Here the CDR3 DNA reads TGTGCCAGCACTAACTATCGATCGGGCCTCCAAGAGACCCAGTACTTC.

This clonotype was seen ten or more times. This chain links TRBV1 with TRBJ1-5. TRBV1 is a documented pseudogene. CDR3 length: 14 residues. In nucleotides, the CDR3 is TGCACCAGCAGCCAGGCAGGGCCCAATCAGCCCCAGCATTTT. Its protein is CTSSQAGPNQPQHF.

At least ten counts were recorded for this clonotype. The chain recombines TRBV30 with TRBJ2-2; D unresolved. This CDR3 is built from 15 residues. Deletions cut 0 bases from V and 0 bases from J, with 8 bases between. Germline-derived CDR1 and CDR2 are GTSNPN and SVGIG (reference sequence). In DNA, the CDR3 is TGTGCCTGGAGTGTACTGGTTTCGAACACCGGGGAGCTGTTTTTT. Encoded protein: CAWSVLVSNTGELFF.

This clonotype was found a few times. The CDR3 carries no conserved terminal phenylalanine or tryptophan, so it likely arises from a read error. No DNA is shown, since the ends of the CDR3 on it are uncertain; the CDR3 is the one TCRdb lists. This sequence joins TRBV7-4 and TRBJ2-7; TRBD1, the D gene given by the table, was not confirmed from the DNA. Germline CDR1 reads SGHVT; CDR2 reads SQSDAQ. The CDR3 sequence runs 12 residues, both termini included. Here the CDR3 reads CASSLFTGATFY.

This clonotype was seen ten or more times. The gene calls are TRBV7-6 and TRBJ2-7, with 11 bases that match TRBD1. Germline V gene data show CDR1 as SGHVS and CDR2 as FNYEAQ. Trimming cost V 3 bases and J 4 bases; bases outside gene matches: 5. The CDR3 totals 15 residues. The CDR3 bases are TGTGCCAGCAGCTTCCCGGGACAGGGGGTTTACGAGCAGTACTTC. Translation: CASSFPGQGVYEQYF.

This clonotype was found a few times. V gene TRBV6-5 combines with J gene TRBJ1-2; 9 bases are shared with TRBD1. Trimming removed 8 bases from V and 5 bases from J; junction bases left unmatched: 6. The germline V gene has CDR1 MNHEY and CDR2 SVGAGI. The CDR3 is 13 residues long. CDR3 region: CASGTGLGYGYTF. In DNA form, the CDR3 reads TGTGCCAGCGGGACAGGGCTGGGATATGGCTACACCTTC.

This clonotype turned up a few times. This rearrangement joins TRBV11-1 to TRBJ2-4, with D perhaps TRBD1 (7 bases). V lost 1 base and J lost 9, with 13 bases in between. The CDR3 has 14 amino acids. Germline V gives CDR1 SGHAT, CDR2 FQDESV (reference sequence). The CDR3, as DNA: TGTGCCAGCAGCTTAGGAGACAGGGAGGCCATTCAGTACTTC. This gives the protein CASSLGDREAIQYF.

This clonotype has ten or more counts. The chain has TRBV7-9 and TRBJ1-2; D remains unclear. The CDR3 is 15 amino acids. In germline, CDR1 is SEHNR, CDR2 FQNEAQ (reference sequence). Trimming removed 5 bases at V and 0 bases at J, with 13 bases between. CDR3: CASSRRTGTNYGYTF. The DNA for the CDR3 is TGTGCCAGCAGCCGGCGGACGGGAACTAACTATGGCTACACCTTC.

Only a few counts were recorded for this clonotype. V and J are TRBV29-1 and TRBJ2-7; 8 bases are shared with TRBD1. V lost 6 bases, J lost 3 bases, and 4 bases stayed unmatched. Germline CDR1 and CDR2: SQVTM and ANQGSEA. This CDR3 has 12 amino acids. The CDR3 region is CSVGQGNYEQYF. DNA of the CDR3: TGCAGCGTCGGACAGGGCAACTACGAGCAGTACTTC.

The chain couples TRBV9 to TRBJ2-3; either TRBD1 or TRBD2 may fit D (6 bases each). The CDR3 sequence is 15 residues long. The V end lost 2 bases, the J end lost 1 base, and 11 bases lay between the germline ends. Germline V CDR1 and CDR2: SGDLS, YYNGEE. CDR3 coding DNA: TGTGCCAGCAGCGTGGGGGGCCATCGCACAGATACGCAGTATTTT. It is translated as CASSVGGHRTDTQYF.

The sample holds a few counts of this clonotype. This chain links TRBV28 with TRBJ2-6, with D possibly TRBD2 on 5 matching bases. CDR1 MDHEN and CDR2 SYDVKM come from the germline V gene. Trimming left V 6 bases short and J 2 bases short, with 5 bases between. The CDR3 totals 13 residues. CDR3 in DNA: TGTGCCAGCAGGGGAGCTGGGGCCAACGTCCTGACTTTC. Translated, it gives CASRGAGANVLTF. The full variable domain, completed using reference TRBV28 and TRBJ2-6, is DVKVTQSSRYLVKRTGEKVFLECVQDMDHENMFWYRQDPGLGLRLIYFSYDVKMKEKGDIPEGYSVSREKKERFSLILESASTNQTSMYLCASRGAGANVLTFGAGSRLTVL.

This clonotype was detected ten times or more. V usage is TRBV5-5 and J usage is TRBJ2-6, with D uncertain. The V gene's germline CDR1 is SGHKS and CDR2 YYEKEE (reference sequence). With 4 bases removed from V and 7 bases from J, the gap between germline ends came to 15 bases. CDR3 length: 15 residues. CDR3 DNA: TGTGCCAGCAGCCTCTCAGGTTCAGGAGCCAACGTCCTGACTTTC. Its translation: CASSLSGSGANVLTF.

This clonotype was found many times. The V gene is TRBV7-9, the J gene TRBJ1-1; D is possibly TRBD1 (6 bases). Trimming pared 5 bases from V and 1 base from J, leaving 11 bases between. The CDR3 is 14 residues long. Germline CDR1 reads SEHNR; CDR2 reads FQNEAQ (reference sequence). The CDR3 here is CASSPRTANTEAFF. Here the CDR3 DNA reads TGTGCCAGCAGCCCCCGGACAGCGAACACTGAAGCTTTCTTT.

The rearrangement links TRBV12-3 or TRBV12-4 to TRBJ2-5, with 10 bases fitting TRBD2. The CDR3 has 18 amino acids. V shed 0 bases and J 5 bases; nucleotides not matched to a gene: 12. CDR3 DNA sequence: TGTGCCAGCAGTTTAGCGACGCTAGCGGGGGTCGCGGGGGAGACCCAGTACTTC. Its protein is CASSLATLAGVAGETQYF.

This clonotype showed up many times. This chain links TRBV4-3 with TRBJ1-1; D call uncertain. Trimming left V 4 bases short and J 1 base short, with 7 bases between. Per the germline V gene, CDR1 is LGHNA and CDR2 is YSLEER. The CDR3 has 13 amino acids. This chain's CDR3 is CASSRIGNTEAFF. DNA of the CDR3: TGCGCCAGCAGCCGAATTGGGAACACTGAAGCTTTCTTT.

In its sample, this clonotype was seen many times. The chain uses TRBV7-3 and TRBJ2-6; TRBD2 is a possible D gene (5 bases). Germline V gene sequence: CDR1 SGHTA, CDR2 FQGTGA. V dropped 2 bases and J dropped 0 bases, with 11 bases sitting between them. The CDR3 spans 17 residues. The CDR3 sequence is CASSLGPGSSGANVLTF. CDR3 sequence (DNA): TGTGCCAGCAGCTTAGGCCCTGGGAGCTCTGGGGCCAACGTCCTGACTTTC.

V and J are TRBV7-9 and TRBJ2-5; D might be TRBD1 (5 bases). Germline CDR1 and CDR2: SEHNR and FQNEAQ (reference sequence). Trimming left V 1 base short and J 3 bases short, with 9 bases between. This CDR3 is 14 amino acids long. CDR3 sequence: CASSLGSGKETQYF. CDR3 nucleotides: TGTGCCAGCAGCTTAGGGTCAGGGAAAGAGACCCAGTACTTC. The full variable domain, with the rest looked up from reference TRBV7-9 and TRBJ2-5, is DTGVSQNPRHKITKRGQNVTFRCDPISEHNRLYWYRQTLGQGPEFLTYFQNEAQLEKSRLLSDRFSAERPKGSFSTLEIQRTEQGDSAMYLCASSLGSGKETQYFGPGTRLLVL.

This rearrangement joins TRBV11-2 to TRBJ1-2, with D perhaps TRBD1 (5 bases). This CDR3 has 12 amino acids. The germline V and J ends were trimmed by 4 bases and 8 bases, with 11 bases remaining between them. The germline CDR1 and CDR2 sequences are SGHAT and FQNNGV. The CDR3 here is CASSSMGGGYTF. The CDR3 coding sequence is TGTGCCAGCAGCTCGATGGGGGGAGGCTACACCTTC.

At least ten counts were recorded for this clonotype. The chain employs TRBV9 and TRBJ2-7; possible D gene TRBD2, 6 bases. Germline CDR1 and CDR2: SGDLS and YYNGEE. V lost 4 bases to trimming and J lost 2 bases, with 13 bases between them. This CDR3 contains 14 residues. CDR3 residues: CASSPGLSTYEQYF. The CDR3 bases are TGTGCCAGCAGCCCGGGACTTTCCACCTACGAGCAGTACTTC.

This clonotype turned up a few times. The chain has TRBV28 and TRBJ2-5; D is unclear. Germline V gene sequence: CDR1 MDHEN, CDR2 SYDVKM. The V and J ends lost 7 bases and 4 bases respectively, with 19 bases between them. CDR3 size: 15 residues. The CDR3 coding sequence is TGTGCCAGCACCCTTGACCGGCATTTCGGAGAGACCCAGTACTTC. Protein sequence: CASTLDRHFGETQYF.

This clonotype occurred many times. The chain combines TRBV29-1 with TRBJ1-1, with unresolved D. The V end was cut by 6 bases, the J end by 7 bases, with 9 bases between. CDR1 is SQVTM and CDR2 is ANQGSEA in the germline V gene. This CDR3 is 10 amino acids long. The CDR3 sequence: CSVVGNEAFF. Here the CDR3 DNA reads TGCAGCGTGGTCGGGAATGAAGCTTTCTTT.

Ten or more counts support this clonotype. The CDR3 DNA sequence: TGTGCCAGCTCACCTGATCCCGGGACAGGGAGGGAAGTGCAGTACTTC. Amino acids: CASSPDPGTGREVQYF. The chain joins TRBV18 to TRBJ2-7; 9 nucleotides align to TRBD1. V was pared by 3 bases and J by 9 bases, with 15 bases of the junction left unmatched. The CDR3 loop spans 16 amino acids. The germline CDR1 and CDR2 sequences are KGHSH and LQKENI.

This clonotype was seen a few times. V gene TRBV6-5 combines with J gene TRBJ1-2; D not certain. This CDR3 comprises 18 residues. V was trimmed by 6 bases and J by 6 bases, leaving 29 bases between them. CDR1 and CDR2 (germline): MNHEY, SVGAGI. The CDR3 sequence is CASRVLNPVNQESDGYTF. CDR3 DNA: TGTGCCAGCAGAGTTCTCAACCCGGTAAACCAGGAATCTGATGGCTACACCTTC.

In this sample, this clonotype turned up a few times. The rearrangement links TRBV6-2 or TRBV6-3 to TRBJ2-3; no clear D. V lost 8 bases, J lost 1 base, and 16 bases lay in between. CDR1 and CDR2 (germline): MNHEY, SVGEGT. The CDR3 runs 15 residues. For the CDR3, the DNA is TGTGCCAGCCTCCCGATCGGGCAGGGCACAGATACGCAGTATTTT. Translation gives CASLPIGQGTDTQYF.

The chain carries TRBV20-1 and TRBJ2-7; possible D gene TRBD2, 5 bases. V was pared by 6 bases and J by 2 bases, with 14 bases between. CDR3 size: 13 residues. Germline V gene data show CDR1 as DFQATT and CDR2 as SNEGSKA (reference sequence). In DNA, the CDR3 is TGCAGTGCCCCCGGCGGGTGGACCTACGAGCAGTACTTC. Translated, it gives CSAPGGWTYEQYF.

This clonotype was counted a few times. The V and J genes are TRBV6-1 and TRBJ2-2, with 10 bases identical to TRBD2. J gave up 6 bases and V 2 bases, and 9 bases lay outside the gene matches. The CDR3 spans 17 residues. Germline assignment: CDR1 MNHNS and CDR2 SASEGT. CDR3 residues: CASSEIGVAGGPGELFF. For the CDR3, the DNA is TGTGCCAGCAGTGAAATAGGAGTAGCGGGGGGCCCCGGGGAGCTGTTTTTT.

The J gene is TRBJ2-5, the V gene TRBV7-6, with 8 nucleotides matching TRBD2. V dropped 4 bases and J dropped 5; count of bases not matched to a gene: 6. Germline CDR1 and CDR2: SGHVS and FNYEAQ. The CDR3 sequence is 14 residues long. CDR3 nucleotide sequence: TGTGCCAGCAGCTCCCAGCGGGGGAGGGAGACCCAGTACTTC. Amino acids: CASSSQRGRETQYF.